The rows below give T cell receptor beta chains drawn from one sample of a study of blood T cell repertoires in COVID-19. The repertoire was sequenced with immunoSEQ multiplex PCR; TCRdb's copy has only in-frame clones and lacks some. The repertoire holds 100,000 to 150,000 clones, with about 86% as singletons. Sample: peripheral blood. The receptors shown here come from a woman aged 45-65 years with active or convalescent COVID-19. Both conserved end residues are part of each CDR3. D genes are given only for firm matches. Rows may omit the clone size; those that give it use once, few, many or a size class.

V	size	J	D	CDR3	DNA
TRBV20-1	.	TRBJ2-5	TRBD2	CSASGASGRGIQETQYF	TGCAGTGCTAGTGGGGCTAGCGGGAGGGGTATACAAGAGACCCAGTACTTC
TRBV27	.	TRBJ2-7	TRBD2	CASSWTSRAPLYEQYF	TGTGCCAGCAGTTGGACTAGTCGGGCACCCCTCTACGAGCAGTACTTC
TRBV3-1/TRBV3-2	.	TRBJ1-3	TRBD1	CASSPMGQGGNTIYF	TGTGCCAGCAGCCCAATGGGACAGGGGGGAAACACCATATATTTT
TRBV19	.	TRBJ1-3	TRBD1	CASSETGVGNTIYF	TGTGCCAGTAGTGAAACAGGGGTTGGAAACACCATATATTTT
TRBV19	.	TRBJ1-6	.	CASSIAPDSPLHF	TGTGCCAGTAGTATAGCCCCGGATTCACCCCTCCACTTT
TRBV7-2	.	TRBJ2-1	TRBD2	CASSLVAGGSNEQFF	TGTGCCAGCAGCTTAGTAGCGGGTGGATCCAATGAGCAGTTCTTC
TRBV6-4	.	TRBJ2-5	.	CASSPTGQETQYF	TGTGCCAGCAGTCCCACCGGCCAAGAGACCCAGTACTTC
TRBV27	once	TRBJ1-1	.	CASSSAGIRPEAFF	TGTGCCAGCAGTTCGGCAGGAATTAGGCCTGAAGCTTTCTTT
TRBV5-1	.	TRBJ2-3	.	CASSLAVRGGADTQYF	TGCGCCAGCAGCTTGGCCGTAAGGGGTGGGGCAGATACGCAGTATTTT
TRBV7-8	.	TRBJ2-1	.	CASSDHRETGTYNEQFF	TGTGCCAGCAGCGATCACAGGGAGACGGGAACCTACAATGAGCAGTTCTTC
TRBV19	.	TRBJ1-1	TRBD1	CASSKGANTEAFF	TGTGCCAGTAGTAAGGGGGCGAACACTGAAGCTTTCTTT
TRBV28	.	TRBJ2-7	TRBD1	CASSFPGQGGGEQYF	TGTGCCAGCAGTTTCCCGGGACAGGGCGGGGGCGAGCAGTACTTC
TRBV11-2	.	TRBJ1-3	TRBD1	CASSINQGASGNTIYF	TGTGCCAGCAGCATTAACCAGGGGGCCTCTGGAAACACCATATATTTT
TRBV27	.	TRBJ1-2	TRBD1	CASSFGQGTGRGYTF	TGTGCCAGCAGTTTTGGACAGGGGACCGGCCGTGGCTACACCTTC
TRBV7-2	few	TRBJ2-2	.	CASTPAATGELFF	TGTGCCAGCACCCCGGCGGCTACCGGGGAGCTGTTTTTT
TRBV18	.	TRBJ1-2	.	CASSVRAEGYGYTF	TGTGCCAGCTCCGTCCGGGCAGAGGGCTATGGCTACACCTTC
TRBV5-8	.	TRBJ1-6	TRBD1	CASSFGAGGLSPLHF	TGTGCCAGCAGCTTCGGCGCAGGGGGTTTGTCACCCCTCCACTTT
TRBV3-1/TRBV3-2	.	TRBJ2-5	.	CASSQVVETQYF	TGTGCCAGCAGCCAAGTCGTGGAGACCCAGTACTTC
TRBV24-1	.	TRBJ2-7	.	CATSGGGNYEQYF	TGTGCCACCAGTGGTGGCGGAAACTACGAGCAGTACTTC
TRBV18	.	TRBJ1-1	TRBD1	CASSPGQRNTEAFF	TGTGCCAGCTCACCGGGACAGAGGAACACTGAAGCTTTCTTT
TRBV15	.	TRBJ1-4	.	CATSRDSGQFGPNNEKLFF	TGTGCCACCAGCAGAGATTCAGGACAGTTTGGGCCTAATAATGAAAAACTGTTTTTT
TRBV11-2	.	TRBJ2-7	.	CASSLETGNRYEQYF	TGTGCCAGCAGCTTAGAAACAGGGAATAGGTACGAGCAGTACTTC
TRBV10-3	.	TRBJ2-5	.	CAISPEVRRRWETQYF	TGTGCCATCTCCCCTGAGGTTCGGAGGAGGTGGGAGACCCAGTACTTC
TRBV10-3	.	TRBJ2-7	TRBD2	CAASGLAGDEQYF	TGTGCCGCATCGGGACTAGCGGGAGACGAGCAGTACTTC
TRBV29-1	.	TRBJ2-7	TRBD2	CSVMETSGSRIGFYEQYF	TGCAGCGTGATGGAGACTAGCGGGAGTAGAATTGGGTTCTACGAGCAGTACTTC
TRBV11-2	.	TRBJ2-7	.	CASSLDRGGGEQYF	TGTGCCAGCAGCTTAGACAGGGGAGGGGGAGAGCAGTACTTC
TRBV12-1	.	TRBJ2-1	.	CASSFRASGRASNEQFF	TGTGCCAGCAGCTTTCGCGCTAGCGGGAGGGCCTCGAATGAGCAGTTCTTC
TRBV6-2/TRBV6-3	.	TRBJ1-5	TRBD1	CASSPPGRGLNQPQHF	TGTGCCAGCAGTCCCCCCGGAAGGGGGCTGAATCAGCCCCAGCATTTT
TRBV15	.	TRBJ2-5	.	CATSVKAGTGEETQYF	TGTGCCACCAGCGTCAAGGCCGGGACTGGAGAAGAGACCCAGTACTTC
TRBV25-1	.	TRBJ2-4	TRBD1	CASSGQGQNIQYF	TGTGCCAGCAGTGGACAGGGACAAAACATTCAGTACTTC
TRBV7-2	.	TRBJ2-5	.	CASSLNKPLEETQYF	TGTGCCAGCAGCTTAAATAAGCCCCTAGAAGAGACCCAGTACTTC
TRBV5-1	.	TRBJ2-3	TRBD2	CASSLGASGSTDTQYF	TGCGCCAGCAGCTTGGGGGCTAGCGGGAGCACAGATACGCAGTATTTT
TRBV7-9	few	TRBJ1-5	.	CASSREANQPQHF	TGTGCCAGCAGCCGGGAGGCGAATCAGCCCCAGCATTTT
TRBV6-2/TRBV6-3	.	TRBJ2-1	TRBD2	CASSLAEPSYNEQFF	TGTGCCAGCAGCCTAGCGGAGCCCTCCTACAATGAGCAGTTCTTC
TRBV12-3/TRBV12-4	.	TRBJ2-5	.	CASRREETQYF	TGTGCCAGCAGGAGGGAAGAGACCCAGTACTTC
TRBV6-5	.	TRBJ1-2	.	CASRSLAGQGYGYTF	TGTGCCAGCAGATCTTTAGCCGGGCAGGGCTATGGCTACACCTTC
TRBV12-3/TRBV12-4	.	TRBJ1-4	.	CASSSELEEKLFF	TGTGCCAGCAGTTCCGAGCTGGAGGAAAAACTGTTTTTT
TRBV28	.	TRBJ2-7	TRBD1	CASSIRDRGWYEQYF	TGTGCCAGCAGTATCCGGGACAGGGGTTGGTACGAGCAGTACTTC
TRBV7-9	.	TRBJ2-7	TRBD2	CASSLPLAGVEEQYF	TGTGCCAGCAGCCTCCCGCTAGCGGGAGTTGAAGAGCAGTACTTC
TRBV4-1	.	TRBJ1-3	.	CASSLRGINTIYF	TGCGCCAGCAGCCTCAGAGGGATCAACACCATATATTTT
TRBV5-1	.	TRBJ2-1	TRBD2	CASSLTSGYNEQFF	TGCGCCAGCAGCTTAACTAGCGGCTATAATGAGCAGTTCTTC
TRBV18	.	TRBJ2-1	.	CASSPPFGNEQFF	TGTGCCAGCTCACCACCGTTCGGCAATGAGCAGTTCTTC
TRBV6-6	.	TRBJ2-1	TRBD1	CASRPRDRGWNEQFF	TGTGCCAGCAGACCCCGGGACAGGGGGTGGAATGAGCAGTTCTTC
TRBV6-5	.	TRBJ2-7	TRBD2	CASSSLSGTSSSEQYF	TGTGCCAGCAGTTCCCTCTCCGGGACTAGCTCTTCCGAGCAGTACTTC
TRBV7-9	.	TRBJ1-1	.	CASSPPGLGLSAFF	TGTGCCAGCAGCCCTCCGGGGTTAGGATTGTCGGCTTTCTTT
TRBV9	.	TRBJ2-7	.	CASSVGAQGSYEQYF	TGTGCCAGCAGCGTAGGGGCCCAGGGCTCCTACGAGCAGTACTTC
TRBV5-8	.	TRBJ2-3	.	CASSLVAVRTDTQYF	TGTGCCAGCAGCTTGGTAGCGGTTCGCACAGATACGCAGTATTTT